These T cell receptor beta chains were read from a single sample in a study of neurological immune-mediated disorders. TCRdb passed the 5' RACE reads through MiXCR, listing each CDR3 protein once. Here the sample spans around 100,000 distinct CDR3 sequences, 10% to 11% being singletons. Sequencing used PBMCs. Receptors originate from a female donor with HTLV-1-associated myelopathy (HAM/TSP). Each CDR3 is given with its conserved first and last residue. The D gene is left open where the match is weak. The size entry is marked missing in some rows and otherwise reads once, few, many or a size class.

clone size	V gene	D gene	J gene	CDR3 DNA	CDR3 protein
many	TRBV12-3/TRBV12-4	.	TRBJ2-2	TGTGCCAGCAGTCCCCAGAAAGTAGCCGGGGAGCTGTTTTTT	CASSPQKVAGELFF
many	TRBV27	.	TRBJ1-2	TGTGCCAGCAGTTCTCAACGGGCAGGTGGCTATGGCTACACCTTC	CASSSQRAGGYGYTF
many	TRBV20-1	.	TRBJ2-1	TGCAGTGCTAGAGATTACCGGGCGAGCTCCTACAATGAGCAGTTCTTC	CSARDYRASSYNEQFF
.	TRBV18	TRBD1	TRBJ1-1	TGTGCCAGCTCACAGAATACTAACAGACAGGGCTCCAACACTGAAGCTTTCTTT	CASSQNTNRQGSNTEAFF
many	TRBV5-1	TRBD1	TRBJ2-1	TGCGCCAGCAGAAAGGACAGGGGGAACTACAATGAGCAGTTCTTC	CASRKDRGNYNEQFF
many	TRBV25-1	.	TRBJ2-2	TGTGCCAGCAGTGAATTCCAGAACACCGGGGAGCTGTTTTTT	CASSEFQNTGELFF
many	TRBV5-5	TRBD2	TRBJ2-5	TGTGCCAGCAGCGGGGACTATCAAGAGACCCAGTACTTC	CASSGDYQETQYF
many	TRBV5-1	.	TRBJ2-5	TGCGCCAGCAGCTTGAACACGCAAGAGACCCAGTACTTC	CASSLNTQETQYF
.	TRBV12-3/TRBV12-4	.	TRBJ2-3	TGTGCCAGCAGTGACAAGGGGGTAGGAGATACGCAGTATTTT	CASSDKGVGDTQYF
many	TRBV6-2/TRBV6-3	.	TRBJ2-7	TGTGCCAGCAGAGAACAGGCCTACGAGCAGTACTTC	CASREQAYEQYF
.	TRBV7-2	.	TRBJ1-4	TGTGCCAGCAGCTTAGGGGGGTTCACTAATGAAAAACTGTTTTTT	CASSLGGFTNEKLFF
many	TRBV28	TRBD1	TRBJ1-3	TGTGCCAGTCCCCCCGGGACAGGGATGTCTGGAAACACCATATATTTT	CASPPGTGMSGNTIYF
many	TRBV7-2	.	TRBJ1-4	TGTGCCAGCAGCCCCCTGGGGGAGGGAAGGAAAAAACTGTTTTTT	CASSPLGEGRKKLFF
few	TRBV12-5	.	TRBJ2-1	TGTGCTAGTGGTTTGGGGGGCCAGAATGAGCAGTTCTTC	CASGLGGQNEQFF
.	TRBV5-1	TRBD2	TRBJ2-1	TGCGCCAGCAGCGCGGGACTAGCGGTGTACAATGAGCAGTTCTTC	CASSAGLAVYNEQFF
medium-sized	TRBV20-1	.	TRBJ1-1	TGCAGTGCCATCTTACAGGGATCGCGGACTGAAGCTTTCTTT	CSAILQGSRTEAFF
many	TRBV29-1	.	TRBJ2-7	TGCAGCGTTGAAGGGCAGGGGTTATACGAGCAGTACTTC	CSVEGQGLYEQYF
many	TRBV15	.	TRBJ2-3	TGTGCTACCAGCAGAGATAACAGACCTAGTATCCTTCGTACAGATACGCAGTATTTT	CATSRDNRPSILRTDTQYF
many	TRBV12-3/TRBV12-4	.	TRBJ1-5	TGTGCCAGCAGTTTTCCAGGGTTGAAGGATAGCAATCAGCCCCAGCATTTT	CASSFPGLKDSNQPQHF
many	TRBV5-1	TRBD1	TRBJ2-3	TGCGCCACCTCGGACAGGGGGCTCACAGATACGCAGTATTTT	CATSDRGLTDTQYF
many	TRBV12-3/TRBV12-4	TRBD1	TRBJ1-5	TGTGCCAGCAGTTTAGGGGGACAGGGGAGCAATCAGCCCCAGCATTTT	CASSLGGQGSNQPQHF
many	TRBV9	.	TRBJ2-1	TGTGCCAGCAGCAATGGGCGCCACAACTCCTACAATGAGCAGTTCTTC	CASSNGRHNSYNEQFF
many	TRBV5-1	TRBD1	TRBJ2-2	TGCGCCAGCAGCTCGTCTAAGGGGGCAACCCCCTCCTTACAACAGACCGGGGAGCTGTTTTTT	CASSSSKGATPSLQQTGELFF
few	TRBV7-8	.	TRBJ2-1	TGTGCCAGCAGCTCCCAAGACAGCTACAATGAGCAGTTCTTC	CASSSQDSYNEQFF
many	TRBV7-9	.	TRBJ2-2	TGTGCCAGCAGTCCGACAGCTAGGAACACCGGGGAGCTGTTTTTT	CASSPTARNTGELFF
many	TRBV28	.	TRBJ1-5	TGTGCCAGCAGTTTATCCGGGATTCGCAATCAGCCCCAGCATTTT	CASSLSGIRNQPQHF
many	TRBV12-3/TRBV12-4	.	TRBJ2-2	TGTGCCAGCAGGTCGAGTAGAAACACCGGGGAGCTGTTTTTT	CASRSSRNTGELFF
many	TRBV15	TRBD1	TRBJ2-6	TGTGCTACCAGCACACAGGGGGCTGGGGCCAACGTCCTGACTTTC	CATSTQGAGANVLTF
many	TRBV12-3/TRBV12-4	TRBD1	TRBJ1-5	TGTGCCAGCAGTTACCAGGGGGACCAGCCCCAGCATTTT	CASSYQGDQPQHF
many	TRBV15	TRBD1	TRBJ1-5	TGTGCCACCAGCCAGTGGGACAGGGCAAATCAGCCCCAGCATTTT	CATSQWDRANQPQHF
many	TRBV5-1	.	TRBJ2-2	TGCGCCAGCAGCTTGGGTATCACGACAGTGAACACCGGGGAGCTGTTTTTT	CASSLGITTVNTGELFF
.	TRBV14	.	TRBJ1-4	TGTGCCAGCAGCCAGTCTGGCGGCCATGAAAAACTGTTTTTT	CASSQSGGHEKLFF
.	TRBV9	.	TRBJ1-3	TGTGCCAGCAGCGCATCAGGCCAAGGCGGCTCTGGATACACCATATCTTTT	CASSASGQGGSGYTISF
many	TRBV7-8	TRBD2	TRBJ2-1	TGTGCCAGCAGCTTAGTAACGGCTAGCGGGGGCTACAATGAGCAGTTCTTC	CASSLVTASGGYNEQFF
.	TRBV5-6	.	TRBJ1-4	TGTGCCAGCAGCACCCGGGCCTCAAATGAAAAACTGTTTTTT	CASSTRASNEKLFF
many	TRBV11-2	.	TRBJ1-4	TGTGCCAGCAGCTTAGTCCAGGTCGATCGCCTAGGTGAAAAACTGTTTTTT	CASSLVQVDRLGEKLFF
few	TRBV5-8	.	TRBJ2-7	TGTGCCAGCAGCGCTGCCGGGACCCAAGGGGCAATCGACGAGCAGTACTTC	CASSAAGTQGAIDEQYF
medium-sized	TRBV7-9	.	TRBJ1-2	TGTGCCAGCAGCTTAGGCAGTTCGGCCAGTCGTGGCTACACCTTC	CASSLGSSASRGYTF
few	TRBV5-1	.	TRBJ1-1	TGCGCCAGCAGTCCCAGGTCCAGGGCGAACACTGAAGCTTTCTTT	CASSPRSRANTEAFF
many	TRBV10-3	.	TRBJ1-6	TGTGCCATCAGTGAGTACACCGGGAATAATTCACCCCTCCACTTT	CAISEYTGNNSPLHF